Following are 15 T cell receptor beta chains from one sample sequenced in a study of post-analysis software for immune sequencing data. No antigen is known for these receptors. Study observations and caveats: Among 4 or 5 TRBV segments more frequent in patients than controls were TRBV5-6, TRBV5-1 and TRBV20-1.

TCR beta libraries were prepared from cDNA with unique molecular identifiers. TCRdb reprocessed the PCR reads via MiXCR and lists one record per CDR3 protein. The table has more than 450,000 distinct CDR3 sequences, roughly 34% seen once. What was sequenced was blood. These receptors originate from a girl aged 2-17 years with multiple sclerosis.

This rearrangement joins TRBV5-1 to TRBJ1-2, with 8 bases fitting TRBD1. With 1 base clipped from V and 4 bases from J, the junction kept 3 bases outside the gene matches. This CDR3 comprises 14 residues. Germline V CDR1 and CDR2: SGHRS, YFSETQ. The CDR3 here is CASSLRDRSYGYTF. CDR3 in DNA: TGCGCCAGCAGCTTGAGGGACAGGTCCTATGGCTACACCTTC.

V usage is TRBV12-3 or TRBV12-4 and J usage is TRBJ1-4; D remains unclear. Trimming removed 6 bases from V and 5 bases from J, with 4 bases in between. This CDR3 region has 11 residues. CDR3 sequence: CASRINEKLFF. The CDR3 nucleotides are TGTGCCAGCAGGATCAATGAAAAACTGTTTTTT.

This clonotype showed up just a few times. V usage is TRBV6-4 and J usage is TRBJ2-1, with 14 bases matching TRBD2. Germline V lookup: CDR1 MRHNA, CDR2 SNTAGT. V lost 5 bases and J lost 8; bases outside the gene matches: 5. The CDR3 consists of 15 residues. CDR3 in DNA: TGTGCCAGCAGTTCGGGACTAGCGGGGGTGTATGAGCAGTTCTTC. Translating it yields CASSSGLAGVYEQFF.

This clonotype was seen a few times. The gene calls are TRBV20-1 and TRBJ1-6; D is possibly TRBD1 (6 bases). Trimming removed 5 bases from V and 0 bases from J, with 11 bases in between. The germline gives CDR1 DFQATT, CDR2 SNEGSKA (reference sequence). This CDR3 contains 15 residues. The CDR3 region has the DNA TGCAGTGCTCGGCTACAGGGCTCCTATAATTCACCCCTCCACTTT. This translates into CSARLQGSYNSPLHF.

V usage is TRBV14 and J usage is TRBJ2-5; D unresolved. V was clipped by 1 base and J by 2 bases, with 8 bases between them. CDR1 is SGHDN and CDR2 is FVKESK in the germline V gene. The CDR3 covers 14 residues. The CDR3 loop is CASSQAHRQETQYF. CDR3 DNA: TGTGCCAGCAGCCAAGCGCACAGACAAGAGACCCAGTACTTC.

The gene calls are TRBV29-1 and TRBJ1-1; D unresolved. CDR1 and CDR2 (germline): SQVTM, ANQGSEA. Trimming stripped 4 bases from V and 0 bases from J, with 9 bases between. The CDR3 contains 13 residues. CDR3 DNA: TGCAGCGTTGTGGAGGGTTTGAACACTGAAGCTTTCTTT. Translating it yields CSVVEGLNTEAFF.

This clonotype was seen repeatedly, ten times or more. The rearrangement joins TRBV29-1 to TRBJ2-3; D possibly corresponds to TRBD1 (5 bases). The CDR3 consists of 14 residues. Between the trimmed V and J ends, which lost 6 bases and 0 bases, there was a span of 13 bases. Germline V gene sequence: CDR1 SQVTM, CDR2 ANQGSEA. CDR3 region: CSVARPGSTDTQYF. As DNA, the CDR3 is TGCAGCGTCGCGCGGCCAGGGAGCACAGATACGCAGTATTTT.

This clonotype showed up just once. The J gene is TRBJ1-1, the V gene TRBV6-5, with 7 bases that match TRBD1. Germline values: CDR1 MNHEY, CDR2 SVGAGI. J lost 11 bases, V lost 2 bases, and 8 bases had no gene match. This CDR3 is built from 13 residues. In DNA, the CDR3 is TGTGCCAGCAGTTACGGGACAGAAGGGGGTGCTTTCTTT. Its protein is CASSYGTEGGAFF.

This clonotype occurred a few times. The CDR3 loop reads CASTLQSSYNEQFF. The DNA of the CDR3 is TGCGCCAGCACCCTCCAGAGCTCCTACAATGAGCAGTTCTTC. The chain has TRBV5-1 and TRBJ2-1; D is undetermined. Germline CDR1 SGHRS, CDR2 YFSETQ. This CDR3 is 14 amino acids long. V shed 6 bases and J shed 0 bases, with 10 bases lying between them. The whole variable domain, filled in from reference TRBV5-1 and TRBJ2-1, reads KAGVTQTPRYLIKTRGQQVTLSCSPISGHRSVSWYQQTPGQGLQFLFEYFSETQRNKGNFPGRFSGRQFSNSRSEMNVSTLELGDSALYLCASTLQSSYNEQFFGPGTRLTVL.

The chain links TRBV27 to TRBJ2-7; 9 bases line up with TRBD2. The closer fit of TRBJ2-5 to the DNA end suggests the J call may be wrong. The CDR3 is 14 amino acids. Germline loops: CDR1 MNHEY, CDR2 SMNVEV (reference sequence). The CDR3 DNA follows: TGTGCCAGCAGGAGCGGGGGGCCCTTAGAGACCCAGTACTTC. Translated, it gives CASRSGGPLETQYF.

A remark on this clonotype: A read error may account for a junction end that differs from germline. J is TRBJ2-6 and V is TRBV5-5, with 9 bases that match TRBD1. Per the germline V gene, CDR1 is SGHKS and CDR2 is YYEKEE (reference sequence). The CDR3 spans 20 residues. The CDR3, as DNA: TGTGCCGGCAGCCCCGGGACAGGGATCGGAGGAGCCTCTGGGGCCAACGTCCTGACTTTC. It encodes CAGSPGTGIGGASGANVLTF.

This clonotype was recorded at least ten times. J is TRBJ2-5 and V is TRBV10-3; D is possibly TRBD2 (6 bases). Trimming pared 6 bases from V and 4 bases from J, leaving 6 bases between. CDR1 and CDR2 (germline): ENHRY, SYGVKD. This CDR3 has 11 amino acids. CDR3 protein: CAIRGGETQYF. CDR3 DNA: TGTGCCATCAGGGGGGGAGAGACCCAGTACTTC.

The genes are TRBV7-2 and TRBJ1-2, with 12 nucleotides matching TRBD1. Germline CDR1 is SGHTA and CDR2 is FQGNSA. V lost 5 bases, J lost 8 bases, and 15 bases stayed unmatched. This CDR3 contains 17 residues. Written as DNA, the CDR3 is TGTGCCAGCAGCCCCCGGCGCTCGGGACAGGGGGCAAAAGGCTACACCTTC. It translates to CASSPRRSGQGAKGYTF. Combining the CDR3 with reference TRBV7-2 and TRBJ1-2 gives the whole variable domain GAGVSQSPSNKVTEKGKDVELRCDPISGHTALYWYRQSLGQGLEFLIYFQGNSAPDKSGLPSDRFSAERTGGSVSTLTIQRTQQEDSAVYLCASSPRRSGQGAKGYTFGSGTRLTVV.

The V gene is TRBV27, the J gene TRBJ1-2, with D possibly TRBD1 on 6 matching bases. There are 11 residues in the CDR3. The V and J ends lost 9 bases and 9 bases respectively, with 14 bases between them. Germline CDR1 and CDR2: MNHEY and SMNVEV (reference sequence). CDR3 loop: CASGGGARYTF. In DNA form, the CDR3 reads TGTGCCAGTGGGGGGGGCGCACGCTACACCTTC.

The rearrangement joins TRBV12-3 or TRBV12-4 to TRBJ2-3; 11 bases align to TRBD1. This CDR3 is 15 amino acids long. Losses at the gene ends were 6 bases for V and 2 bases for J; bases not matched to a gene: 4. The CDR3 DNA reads TGTGCCAGCAGCCGGACAGGGGGCTACACAGATACGCAGTATTTT. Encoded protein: CASSRTGGYTDTQYF.